This T cell receptor (beta chain) comes out of a study of blood T cell repertoires in COVID-19. Study overall: From T cells, B-cell-depleted T cells, or PBMCs came the material, which was cDNA or gDNA.

Produced via immunoSEQ multiplex PCR; TCRdb's table is partial and in-frame only. Counted here are about 160,000 clones, approximately 85% occurring once; the ten biggest clones make up roughly 5%. The V and J ends lost 0 bases and 5 bases respectively, with 22 bases between them. The CDR3 is made up of 18 amino acids. Germline lookup yields CDR1 MGHRA and CDR2 YSYEKL. During active infection, Seattle patients enrolled and were then monitored through disease. The source material was peripheral blood. This sequence joins TRBV4-1 and TRBJ2-5; D is perhaps TRBD1 (5 bases). This receptor was taken from a woman in her forties or fifties with COVID-19, enrolled during active disease. The CDR3 DNA reads TGCGCCAGCAGCCAAGAAGGGGTTTCGCGGCAGGGTAGCGAGACCCAGTACTTC. Translated: CASSQEGVSRQGSETQYF.